This T cell receptor (beta chain) was identified in a study of yellow fever vaccine responses in identical twins. Study-wide results and caveats: The authors reported partly convergent, partly personalized vaccine responses in identical twins.

The CDR3 consists of 14 residues. CDR1 is LNHDA, CDR2 SQIVND, per germline (reference sequence). V trimming: 3 bases; J trimming: 5 bases; junction bases outside the gene matches: 7. MiXCR was run by TCRdb on the RT-PCR reads, yielding one entry per CDR3 protein. The repertoire has 13,000 to 15,000 distinct CDR3 sequences, 70% to 85% of them found once; the top ten carry about 0.65%. Details on this clonotype: The antigen remains undetermined.

The starting material was T cells from blood (PBMCs), unsorted or a sorted subset (not recorded which), obtained before or after yellow fever vaccination (not recorded which). This clonotype originated in a woman between 18 and 29 years old who received the yellow fever vaccine. The chain links TRBV19 to TRBJ2-7; 7 bases are shared with TRBD1. CDR3 in DNA: TGTGCCAGTAGTATCTTCGACAGGGCGAACGAGCAGTACTTC. It specifies CASSIFDRANEQYF.